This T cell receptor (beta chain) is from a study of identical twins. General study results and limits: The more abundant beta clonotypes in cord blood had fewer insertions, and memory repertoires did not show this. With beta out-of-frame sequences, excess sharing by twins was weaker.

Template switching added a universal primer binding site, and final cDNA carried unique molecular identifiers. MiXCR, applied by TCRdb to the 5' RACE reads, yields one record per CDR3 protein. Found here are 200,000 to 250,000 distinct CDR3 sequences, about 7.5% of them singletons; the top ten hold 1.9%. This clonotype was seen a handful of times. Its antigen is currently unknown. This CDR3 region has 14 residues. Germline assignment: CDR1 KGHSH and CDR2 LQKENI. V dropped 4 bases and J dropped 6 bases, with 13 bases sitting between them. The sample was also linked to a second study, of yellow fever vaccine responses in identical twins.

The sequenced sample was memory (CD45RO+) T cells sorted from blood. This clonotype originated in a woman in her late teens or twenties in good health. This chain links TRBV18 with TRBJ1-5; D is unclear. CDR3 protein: CASSLSSSGQPQHF. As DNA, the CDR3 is TGTGCCAGCTCACTTTCCAGTTCGGGTCAGCCCCAGCATTTT.